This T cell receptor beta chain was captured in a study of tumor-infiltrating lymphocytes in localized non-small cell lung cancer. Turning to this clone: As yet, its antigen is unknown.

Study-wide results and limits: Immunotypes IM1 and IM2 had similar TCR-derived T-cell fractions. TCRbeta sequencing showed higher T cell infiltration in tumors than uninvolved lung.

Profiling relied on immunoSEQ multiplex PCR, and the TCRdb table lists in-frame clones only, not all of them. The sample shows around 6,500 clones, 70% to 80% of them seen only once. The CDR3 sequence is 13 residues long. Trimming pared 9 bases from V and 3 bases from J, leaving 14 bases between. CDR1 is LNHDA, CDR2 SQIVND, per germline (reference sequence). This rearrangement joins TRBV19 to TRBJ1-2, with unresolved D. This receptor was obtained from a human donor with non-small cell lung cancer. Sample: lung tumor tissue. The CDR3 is CASSRTVDYGYTF. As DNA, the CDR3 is TGTGCCAGCTCCCGGACGGTGGACTATGGCTACACCTTC.